The clone carrying this TCR beta chain appeared a few times. The antigen remains unidentified. Alongside a J-beta primer mix, a sample-barcoded 5' primer served in a second PCR lasting roughly 6 to 11 cycles. TCRdb processed the 5' RACE reads anew with MiXCR; each CDR3 protein has one entry. Altogether a few hundred thousand distinct CDR3 sequences are present, 27% being singletons, with the ten largest covering about 18%. This specimen comes from a study of blood T cells in healthy people across ages. Broader study findings: It was not known whether donors were CMV positive (a possible confounder of expanded clonotype changes).

V lost 6 bases and J lost 6, with 18 bases in between. This CDR3 contains 16 residues. Germline lookup yields CDR1 SGHTA and CDR2 FQGNSA. The TCR sequence derives from a woman aged 70-85 years in good health. What was sequenced was blood. This chain uses TRBV7-2 with TRBJ2-6, with D perhaps matching TRBD2 (6 bases). CDR3 amino acids: CASRGMGGTEANVLTF. For the CDR3, the DNA is TGTGCCAGCAGGGGTATGGGGGGAACCGAGGCCAACGTCCTGACTTTC.